This TCR beta chain came from a study of human T cells and chemical hapten exposure. Study-wide background: The cohort included alopecia areata under or over 50% scalp, totalis and universalis.

V lost 2 bases and J lost 5, with 8 bases in between. Germline V gene lookup returns CDR1 LGHDT and CDR2 YNNKEL (reference sequence). This CDR3 has 13 residues. This sample's time point: patch test 1, 2 weeks after DPC sensitization. The treatment: therapeutic diphenylcyclopropenone sensitization with weekly scalp DPC. Regarding the study as a whole: The study found that DPC sensitization did not change TCRs above 1 in 1000 frequency. PT1 expanded TCR numbers rose with patch test score.

TCRdb processed the RACE reads anew with MiXCR; each CDR3 protein has one entry. This repertoire shows about 340,000 distinct CDR3 sequences, about 7% found once; its top ten account for around 8.2%. Many counts were recorded for this clonotype. Its matching antigen is unknown. The chain joins TRBV3-1 to TRBJ2-3; D ambiguous. The TCR originated in a woman aged 18-35 years with alopecia areata. Some clones in this sample may be carry-over from other donors' samples. The sample in question was whole blood, obtained in connection with sensitization to the hapten diphenylcyclopropenone (DPC). The chain's CDR3 is CASSQQILDTQYF. CDR3 nucleotides: TGTGCCAGCAGCCAACAGATTCTAGATACGCAGTATTTT.